This T cell receptor (beta chain) was captured in a study of blood T cell repertoires in COVID-19. TCRdb keeps only in-frame clones here, not all; method: immunoSEQ multiplex PCR. The sample yields about 150,000 clones, around 77% seen once. The sequencing input was peripheral blood. The source of this sequence is a man in his forties or fifties with active or convalescent COVID-19.

The CDR3 DNA reads TGCGCCAGCAGCTTCGGGACTAGCGGGATAGGGGCTCCCGAGCAGTACTTC. Residues: CASSFGTSGIGAPEQYF. The V call is TRBV5-1, the J call TRBJ2-7, with 13 nucleotides matching TRBD2. V was clipped by 2 bases and J by 6 bases; unmatched bases: 11. Germline V gene sequence: CDR1 SGHRS, CDR2 YFSETQ. This CDR3 spans 17 amino acids.